This TCR beta chain was captured in a study of cytomegalovirus exposure and HLA in healthy donors. The V and J ends lost 3 bases and 5 bases, in that order; junction bases with no gene match: 11. Germline values: CDR1 SGHTA, CDR2 FQGNSA. This CDR3 is built from 16 residues. Comments on this clone: The antigen is unknown.

Study results and limitations: The study labeled roughly 160 TCR beta chains cytomegalovirus-associated.

Sequencing used immunoSEQ multiplex PCR; TCRdb keeps in-frame clones, though not all of them. The sample yields about 150,000 clones, 86% seen once. This chain links TRBV7-2 with TRBJ1-1, with 8 bases lining up with TRBD1. The clonotype comes from a human donor in good health. Sequencing was carried out using PBMCs. The CDR3 DNA reads as TGTGCCAGCAGCTTCCTGGGGCAGGGGGCGTATACTGAAGCTTTCTTT. Translated, it gives CASSFLGQGAYTEAFF.